This T cell receptor beta chain was recovered during a study of blood T cell repertoires in COVID-19. Overall study: Sites in the United States, Italy and Spain provided acute and convalescent COVID-19 samples. T cells, B-cell-depleted T cells, or PBMCs supplied cDNA or gDNA.

Per the authors' pipeline: Amplification with reference gene primers provided the estimates of nucleated cell counts. Sequencing used immunoSEQ multiplex PCR; TCRdb keeps in-frame clones, though not all of them. V, J and clone size are taken as reported in that table, and D and trimming were inferred from the DNA itself. Of 350,000 to 500,000 clones in the sample, about 88% were seen once. Specimen: PBMCs or T cells enriched from blood (not recorded which). The clonotype originates from a woman between 18 and 29 years old who had been exposed to COVID-19.

The chain's CDR3 is CASSRFNQPQHF. The CDR3 DNA is TGTGCCAGCAGTCGTTTCAATCAGCCCCAGCATTTT. This chain uses TRBV6-4 with TRBJ1-5, with unresolved D. V was cut by 5 bases and J by 3 bases, with 5 bases left in between. The germline CDR1 and CDR2 sequences are MRHNA and SNTAGT. The CDR3 loop spans 12 amino acids.